This TCR beta chain appears in the sequencing data of a study of cytomegalovirus exposure and HLA in healthy donors (dated by TCRdb to 2016 to 2017). As for the study more broadly: According to an earlier analysis of 550 to 750 of the donors, 150 million to 200 million T cells yielded some 110 million unique TCR beta sequences and about 280 Gb of sequence data. Roughly 300 gigabases of sequencing data and around 85 million unique TCR sequences made up an early release that covered about 640 HLA-typed donors. The genetic ancestry cluster associated with self-reported Caucasian donors included over 80% of the 350 to 500 genotyped donors. The study was designed to test whether signatures of past pathogen exposure could be identified by cataloging public T cell receptors. The T cell repertoires of under 750 subjects were profiled by immunosequencing and related to cytomegalovirus serostatus. Along with the approximately 700-subject first cohort, a separate validation cohort of some 130 different subjects was used. The study combined high-throughput TCR immunosequencing, statistical association of individual TCRs with disease status, and machine learning to predict cytomegalovirus infection status. A later analysis re-analyzed previously published TCR beta repertoires from roughly 600 donors and added high-resolution HLA genotyping to study TCR occurrence patterns. Rather than drawing on any new phenotypic data, the later analysis identified candidate immune exposures from TCR beta sequences and the way those sequences occurred across donors. In an earlier analysis of roughly 540 of the donors, high-throughput TCR beta sequencing was used to judge whether each TCR beta V gene segment behaved as functional or pseudogenic. Alongside the repertoire data, information on donor age, sex, ethnicity and CMV serostatus was compiled. Genome-wide SNP genotypes for about 60% of the roughly 700 donors were used in a later genetic analysis, which treated that subset as a discovery cohort. Every repertoire in the discovery cohort had been generated on one and the same sequencing platform. HLA typing included class I and class II loci at four-digit resolution. The number of donors typed differed by locus, with roughly 620-630 for A, B, C, DRB1 and DQB1, around 560 for DQA1, under 610 for DPA1, and around 460 for DPB1. About 5 DR-DQ haplotypes were handled as single units for association and clustering, since linkage in the cohort was strong. Among about 390 genotyped donors of the cohort, an average of approximately 250,000 unique TCR beta nucleotide sequences were sequenced per donor, about a sixth of them non-productive.

The library came from the immunoSEQ multiplex PCR assay. For the multiplex PCR, a mixture combining 60 forward primers for TCR Vbeta segments and 13 reverse primers for TCR Jbeta segments was used. Amplification of the CDR3 region of rearranged TCR beta genes was performed with a multiplex PCR assay on genomic DNA. On the Illumina HiSeq System, the amplified TCR beta libraries were sequenced as 87-base-pair reads. In the original analysis: Across the 640 or so repertoires, a later analysis counted tens of millions of unique TCR beta chains, 9.5 million to 13 million of which were shared by at least two donors. Raw reads were error-corrected and collapsed into unique sequences by a nearest-neighbor algorithm in which closely related sequences were merged to remove PCR and sequencing errors. To assign V, D and J gene segments, CDR3 sequences were aligned to IMGT reference sequences. Each retained sequence needed at least a six-nucleotide match to both a V gene segment and a J gene segment. Rearrangements were called productive when the CDR3 lacked stop codons and stayed in frame with V and J; all others were non-productive. Following IMGT convention, CDR3 was defined as the stretch from the second conserved V-encoded cysteine up to the conserved J-encoded phenylalanine. Sequences without an unambiguous match to a single V gene segment were excluded from the earlier analysis of about 640 of the donors. An earlier analysis of about 590 of the donors classified V segments as functional when productive rearrangements were above 56.7% and as segregating when the standard deviation between donors was above 5%. A statistical classification framework was developed to diagnose cytomegalovirus status using the catalog of TCR beta chain sequences. A later analysis assigned V and J genes by comparing TCR nucleotide sequences with IMGT/GENE-DB human TR gene sequences. Using the TCRdist pipeline, a later analysis assigned CDR3 sequences along with most-parsimonious VDJ recombination scenarios. In a later analysis, each TCR beta chain was defined by its CDR3 amino acid sequence together with its V-gene family, and reads lacking a unique V-gene family were excluded. As a way to deal with suspected cross-contamination and a sequencing artifact, a later analysis dropped over 550 nucleotide sequences that were highly shared and had low generation probability. A later analysis calculated a clonal expansion index for each public chain from normalized within-repertoire ranks of inferred template counts. A later analysis computed generation probabilities with a VDJ recombination model fitted to out-of-frame rearrangements, and checked the results against IGoR. Hypergeometric tests were used in a later analysis to score TCR-TCR, TCR-HLA and TCR-CMV co-occurrence, with a repertoire-size bias correction applied to the TCR pairs. In a later analysis, false discovery rates were estimated by permuting HLA or CMV assignments 20 times. In a later analysis, co-occurring TCRs were grouped using DBSCAN, and TCRdist sequence similarity was added for clustering within HLA-allele-positive subsets. For co-occurrence clustering, repertoires with fewer than 30,000 or more than 120,000 public chains were excluded, along with four or five repertoires with anomalous nucleotide sharing. In TCRdb, the immuneACCESS table is reduced to in-frame sequences with V and J assigned. These tables do not hold every clone; where another copy was compared, an unresolved V gene accounts for under half, and the others remain unexplained. The V and J calls and clone size were taken over from that table, and D and trimming were inferred from the DNA. Present in this sample are fewer than 110,000 clones, about 80% of which were seen just once. The ten largest clones capture around 4.4% of the sample.

Study-wide findings and limitations: At a false discovery rate of 0.05, a later analysis linked about 17,000 TCR beta sequences to specific HLA alleles. Most CMV-associated TCR beta chains appeared to be HLA-restricted in a later analysis, and the HLA associations seemed to be driven largely by CMV exposure. Cytomegalovirus status was reported to be diagnosed by the classifier with high specificity and sensitivity in both the original and validation cohorts. The study gave a list of about 170 TCR beta chains associated with cytomegalovirus. When HLA alleles, especially DR and DQ, strongly co-occurred, attributing TCR associations to individual alleles was difficult. CMV serostatus was the only immune exposure information available for the cohort. The sequencing pipeline was judged likely to have produced a cluster of highly shared sequence variants as a technical artifact. In a later genetic analysis, fewer N-insertions in productive TCRs were reported among donors in an Asian-associated ancestry cluster than the approximately 710-donor mean. In a later analysis, HLA-associated TCR beta chains were found to be more clonally expanded and to have lower generation probabilities than equally common non-associated chains. The 87-base-pair reads could not distinguish some IMGT-functional V segments, including TRBV6-2 and TRBV6-3, so those segments were excluded. A further reported finding was that TCR beta sequences accurately predicted the HLA-A and HLA-B alleles for most subjects in the first cohort. Three of the identified cytomegalovirus-associated TCR beta chains were confirmed in vitro to be specific for cytomegalovirus antigens. Correlated functional status among segregating V segments might reflect linkage disequilibrium, but an unknown experimental factor could not be ruled out. A later analysis reported that several top co-occurrence clusters appeared linked to parvovirus B19, influenza, CMV and Epstein-Barr virus. In a later analysis, TCR association rates were found to vary across HLA loci, with the most associated TCRs seen for DRB1 alleles and the fewest for HLA-C alleles. Because counts were too low, approximately 18 rarely observed V segments, including chromosome 9 orphons, were excluded from the earlier analysis of 587 of the donors. In an earlier analysis of some 500 of the donors, most TCR beta V segments were observed in productive rearrangements about 87% or about 30% of the time, broadly matching IMGT annotations. According to the authors, the approach could potentially be generalized to other disease states and immunological phenotypes. This cohort had only TCR beta chains sequenced, and the lack of alpha or paired-chain data limited which features could be detected. Presence/absence analyses assumed roughly uniform sequencing depth across donors, an assumption that may not hold. Because HLA typing was unavailable for some donors at each locus, only the typed subset was used in association tests. In a later genetic analysis, a missense DCLRE1C variant was associated with V-gene and J-gene trimming of TCR beta chains, and the association was replicated in an independent cohort. Across donors, most TCR sequences were observed very rarely, whereas some public TCRs were present in many individuals.

A note on this clone: Its antigen remains undetermined. Base qualities are not at hand, and no much larger clone is one base apart.

Its CDR3 holds 16 amino acids, cysteine through phenylalanine. The DNA shown is the 48-base CDR3, in frame from base 1. V is reduced by 1 base and J by 5 bases, leaving a spacing of 13 bases between them. According to the germline V gene (reference sequence), CDR1 reads SGHKS and CDR2 reads YYEKEE. In total, approximately 700 healthy bone marrow donors made up the cohort. At the time of sampling, all cohort members were nominally healthy, though unrecorded immune exposures were likely present. The donor tested CMV seronegative, placing the donor among the approximately 400 seronegative members of the cohort. Each donor provided a peripheral blood sample, and peripheral blood mononuclear cells were used for TCR beta sequencing. Genomic DNA extraction from the blood cell samples was performed with the Qiagen DNeasy Blood Extraction Kit.

In this chain, TRBV5-5 is recombined with TRBJ1-6, with no D gene named confidently. This sequence originates from a middle-aged man in good health and CMV-seronegative. Sequenced material: PBMCs. The CDR3 has the sequence CASSLRLAANNSPLHF. The DNA reads as follows: TGTGCCAGCAGCTTGAGGTTGGCGGCCAATAATTCACCCCTCCACTTT.